The 27 T cell receptor beta chains given below trace back to one sample, sequenced in a study of cytomegalovirus exposure and HLA in healthy donors. PCR used 60 Vbeta primers and 13 Jbeta primers. Clones were sequenced by immunoSEQ multiplex PCR, and TCRdb holds only the in-frame ones, with some missing. This sample has 190,000 or so clones, with around 83% found just once. Sequenced material: PBMCs. The origin of the receptors is a man aged 50 or older in good health and CMV-seronegative.

This chain links TRBV9 with TRBJ1-5; 8 positions match TRBD1. CDR3 length: 15 amino acids. After removal of 2 bases from V and 3 bases from J, the junction contained 4 bases not matched to a gene. Germline lookup yields CDR1 SGDLS and CDR2 YYNGEE. In DNA form, the CDR3 reads TGTGCCAGCAGCGTTTCGACAGGGGTCAATCAGCCCCAGCATTTT. Its translation is CASSVSTGVNQPQHF.

The gene calls are TRBV4-2 and TRBJ2-3; D perhaps matches TRBD2 (6 bases). Per germline, CDR1 LGHNA and CDR2 YNFKEQ. The CDR3 runs to 15 residues. The V gene lost 3 bases and the J gene lost 0 bases, with 10 bases spanning the gap. The CDR3 reads CASSQGGLSTDTQYF. In DNA form, the CDR3 reads TGTGCCAGCAGCCAGGGGGGACTGAGCACAGATACGCAGTATTTT.

The V and J genes are TRBV29-1 and TRBJ1-2; D remains ambiguous. The CDR3 totals 15 residues. Germline-derived CDR1 and CDR2 are SQVTM and ANQGSEA. V lost 8 bases and J 0 bases, leaving 19 bases between the germline ends. The CDR3, as DNA: TGCAGCACTCCGTTTCGGTCAGGCGCTAACTATGGCTACACCTTC. Translated: CSTPFRSGANYGYTF.

The chain employs TRBV7-6 and TRBJ2-3, with no clear D. V lost 1 base, J lost 8 bases, and 10 bases lay in between. Germline CDR1 SGHVS, CDR2 FNYEAQ. This CDR3 contains 13 residues. CDR3 DNA sequence: TGTGCCAGCAGCTTAGAACAGCTGAGTACGCAGTATTTT. It yields the protein CASSLEQLSTQYF.

V usage is TRBV7-9 and J usage is TRBJ1-5; D gene ambiguous. This CDR3 spans 12 amino acids. CDR1 and CDR2 from the germline V gene are SEHNR and FQNEAQ (reference sequence). Trimming took 3 bases from V and 8 from J, leaving 8 bases between them. This CDR3 reads CASSFRREPQHF. The CDR3 DNA reads as TGTGCCAGCAGCTTCCGGAGGGAGCCCCAGCATTTT.

The chain links TRBV5-4 to TRBJ2-5; TRBD2 agrees at 9 bases. CDR3 length: 14 residues. Trimming removed 4 bases from V and 11 bases from J; junction bases left unmatched: 12. Germline V CDR1 and CDR2: SGHNT, YYREEE (reference sequence). CDR3 sequence: CASSPEAAGGEQYF. The CDR3 DNA is TGTGCCAGCAGCCCCGAGGCAGCGGGGGGTGAGCAGTACTTC.

This clone has more than one count but fewer than ten. In the same sample, other DNA sequences code for this CDR3. This chain links TRBV5-1 with TRBJ2-7, with 7 bases lining up with TRBD2. CDR3 length: 13 amino acids. Per germline, CDR1 SGHRS and CDR2 YFSETQ. The V gene end was trimmed by 3 bases and the J gene end by 7 bases; junction bases not matched to a gene: 7. The CDR3: CASSSGTGGEQYF. Here the CDR3 DNA reads TGCGCCAGCAGCTCGGGGACGGGGGGAGAGCAGTACTTC.

The chain joins TRBV11-1 to TRBJ2-2, with D possibly TRBD2 on 6 matching bases. V dropped 5 bases and J dropped 6 bases, with 16 bases sitting between them. Germline V gene lookup returns CDR1 SGHAT and CDR2 FQDESV (reference sequence). The CDR3 covers 15 residues. The CDR3 spells CASSHNSAGPGELFF. The CDR3 DNA sequence: TGTGCCAGCAGCCATAATTCGGCGGGGCCCGGGGAGCTGTTTTTT.

The gene calls are TRBV25-1 and TRBJ2-1; 10 bases are a match to TRBD1. This CDR3 has 16 amino acids. V gave up 2 bases and J gave up 4 bases; unmatched junction bases: 5. Germline CDR1 and CDR2: MGHDK and SYGVNS. As DNA, the CDR3 is TGTGCCAGCAGTGAAGTGATGGGACAGGGGTACAATGAGCAGTTCTTC. This gives the protein CASSEVMGQGYNEQFF.

CDR3 protein: CSARQGQSYTF. CDR3 sequence (DNA): TGCAGTGCTAGACAGGGGCAAAGCTACACCTTC. The chain is built from TRBV20-1 and TRBJ1-2; D possibly corresponds to TRBD1 (6 bases). Trimming left V 2 bases short and J 9 bases short, with 10 bases between. CDR1 is DFQATT and CDR2 is SNEGSKA in the germline V gene (reference sequence). This CDR3 has 11 amino acids.

V gene TRBV7-2 combines with J gene TRBJ1-3; 8 bases align to TRBD1. This CDR3 spans 15 amino acids. Trimming at V came to 3 bases and at J to 0 bases, leaving 1 base not matched to a gene. CDR1 and CDR2 (germline): SGHTA, FQGNSA. Written as DNA, the CDR3 is TGTGCCAGCAGCTTCACAGGGGGCTCTGGAAACACCATATATTTT. Translation: CASSFTGGSGNTIYF.

The chain joins TRBV6-5 to TRBJ2-5; tentatively, D is TRBD1 (5 bases). The DNA end is more similar to TRBJ2-7, so the J call may be wrong. Germline loops: CDR1 MNHEY, CDR2 SVGAGI. This CDR3 is 14 amino acids long. The CDR3 DNA is TGTGCCAGCAGCGGTCAGGGCCAGGCCTACGAGCAGTACTTC. Protein sequence: CASSGQGQAYEQYF.

Only one count was recorded for this clone. This chain uses TRBV19 with TRBJ2-7; the match to TRBD1 covers 10 bases. Germline-derived CDR1 and CDR2 are LNHDA and SQIVND (reference sequence). With 3 bases clipped from V and 4 bases from J, the junction kept 9 bases outside the gene matches. The CDR3 is made up of 16 amino acids. The CDR3 DNA reads TGTGCCAGTAGTATTAGCGGACAGGGGGTCACGTACGAGCAGTACTTC. Protein sequence: CASSISGQGVTYEQYF. Filled out from reference TRBV19 and TRBJ2-7, the complete variable domain reads DGGITQSPKYLFRKEGQNVTLSCEQNLNHDAMYWYRQDPGQGLRLIYYSQIVNDFQKGDIAEGYSVSREKKESFPLTVTSAQKNPTAFYLCASSISGQGVTYEQYFGPGTRLTVT.

The chain employs TRBV7-8 and TRBJ1-4; 11 positions match TRBD1. Germline V gene sequence: CDR1 SGHVS, CDR2 FQNEAQ. The CDR3 length is 18 residues. V lost 4 bases and J lost 5; bases outside the gene matches: 12. The CDR3 DNA reads as TGTGCCAGCAGCTATCGGACAGGGGGCGCGTCTCCCAATGAAAAACTGTTTTTT. It is translated as CASSYRTGGASPNEKLFF.

The chain couples TRBV13 to TRBJ2-1, with D unresolved. The CDR3 has 14 amino acids. V gave up 2 bases and J gave up 4 bases, with 9 bases separating them. CDR1 and CDR2 (germline): PRHDT, FYEKMQ (reference sequence). The CDR3 loop reads CASSLSGFYNEQFF. CDR3 in DNA: TGTGCCAGCAGCTTATCCGGTTTTTACAATGAGCAGTTCTTC. Drawing the rest from reference TRBV13 and TRBJ2-1, the complete variable domain is AAGVIQSPRHLIKEKRETATLKCYPIPRHDTVYWYQQGPGQDPQFLISFYEKMQSDKGSIPDRFSAQQFSDYHSELNMSSLELGDSALYFCASSLSGFYNEQFFGPGTRLTVL.

This clone occurred once. The V and J genes are TRBV28 and TRBJ2-7; possibly TRBD1 for D (6 bases). The CDR3 has 13 amino acids. V was clipped by 7 bases and J by 4 bases, with 14 bases between them. Germline V gene lookup returns CDR1 MDHEN and CDR2 SYDVKM. The CDR3 DNA reads TGTGCCAGCATCAAGACAGGCAGGTACGAGCAGTACTTC. This translates into CASIKTGRYEQYF.

This rearrangement joins TRBV18 to TRBJ2-7; 9 bases align to TRBD1. The CDR3 extends over 14 amino acids. Germline values: CDR1 KGHSH, CDR2 LQKENI. V lost 4 bases, J lost 4 bases, and 5 bases stayed unmatched. CDR3 DNA sequence: TGTGCCAGCTCACAGGGGACAGGGAGGTACGAGCAGTACTTC. This encodes CASSQGTGRYEQYF.

With respect to this clone: This sample includes further DNA sequences coding for the same CDR3. The chain uses TRBV13 and TRBJ1-4, with D maybe TRBD1 (6 bases). Germline assignment: CDR1 PRHDT and CDR2 FYEKMQ (reference sequence). This CDR3 contains 13 residues. V was trimmed by 3 bases and J by 7 bases, leaving 9 bases between them. The CDR3 sequence: CASSLGAREKLFF. CDR3 bases: TGTGCCAGCAGCTTGGGGGCTCGTGAAAAACTGTTTTTT.

The CDR3 spells CASSLGQVNQPQHF. For the CDR3, the DNA is TGTGCCAGCAGCTTAGGACAGGTCAATCAGCCCCAGCATTTT. The V and J genes are TRBV7-2 and TRBJ1-5, with D perhaps matching TRBD1 (6 bases). Trimming cost V 1 base and J 3 bases, with 7 bases left between them. Per the germline V gene, CDR1 is SGHTA and CDR2 is FQGNSA. CDR3 length: 14 residues.

The V gene is TRBV28, the J gene TRBJ1-1; weak D call: TRBD1 (6 bases). This CDR3 comprises 13 residues. V lost 3 bases and J lost 10, with 15 bases in between. Germline-derived CDR1 and CDR2 are MDHEN and SYDVKM. The CDR3 sequence is CASSLAGTKRAFF. The CDR3 DNA is TGTGCCAGCAGTTTGGCAGGGACAAAGCGAGCTTTCTTT.

Written as DNA, the CDR3 is TGCGCCAGCAGCTTCGCGGGACGGACCTACGAGCAGTACTTC. It specifies CASSFAGRTYEQYF. The chain joins TRBV5-1 to TRBJ2-7; possible D gene TRBD2, 6 bases. The germline V and J ends were trimmed by 2 bases and 2 bases, with 11 bases remaining between them. Germline V lookup: CDR1 SGHRS, CDR2 YFSETQ. This CDR3 has 14 residues.

CDR3 protein: CASSPAGGGVYEQFF. DNA of the CDR3: TGTGCCAGTAGTCCGGCGGGGGGCGGGGTATATGAGCAGTTCTTC. V and J are TRBV19 and TRBJ2-1; TRBD2 matches at 8 bases. The CDR3 is 15 residues long. Per germline, CDR1 LNHDA and CDR2 SQIVND (reference sequence). Trimming at V came to 5 bases and at J to 8 bases, leaving 11 bases not matched to a gene.

This chain connects TRBV21-1 to TRBJ1-4; the D call in the table, TRBD1, was not verified against the DNA. TRBV21-1 is termed a pseudogene. There are 13 residues in the CDR3. The CDR3 here is CASSNRGIGKLFF. CDR3 coding DNA: TGTGCCAGCTCCAACAGGGGGATTGGAAAACTGTTTTTT.

The genes are TRBV6-5 and TRBJ2-1, with TRBD2 matching over 11 bases. The CDR3 spans 16 residues. Germline V CDR1 and CDR2: MNHEY, SVGAGI. V shed 2 bases and J 4 bases; nucleotides not matched to a gene: 4. CDR3 coding DNA: TGTGCCAGCAGTTACACCGGGACTAGCGGATACAATGAGCAGTTCTTC. Its protein is CASSYTGTSGYNEQFF.

The chain links TRBV6-6 to TRBJ2-1; tentative D call: TRBD1 (6 bases). Germline loops: CDR1 MNHNY, CDR2 SVGAGI (reference sequence). The V end lost 2 bases, the J end lost 10 bases, and 12 bases lay between the germline ends. The CDR3 is made up of 13 amino acids. In DNA, the CDR3 is TGTGCCAGCAGTTACGGCAACAGGGACGAGCAGTTCTTC. It is translated as CASSYGNRDEQFF.

This clone was picked up a small number of times. This chain connects TRBV28 to TRBJ1-5; perhaps TRBD1 as D (5 bases). The CDR3 loop spans 15 amino acids. Germline CDR1 and CDR2: MDHEN and SYDVKM. The V gene lost 6 bases and the J gene lost 0 bases, with 12 bases spanning the gap. CDR3 DNA sequence: TGTGCCAGCAGAGCCCGGGGGTATAGCAATCAGCCCCAGCATTTT. It specifies CASRARGYSNQPQHF.

The gene calls are TRBV7-2 and TRBJ1-4, with TRBD1 matching over 9 bases. Trimming took 5 bases from V and 4 from J; bases not matched to a gene: 5. CDR3 length equals 15 residues. Germline-derived CDR1 and CDR2 are SGHTA and FQGNSA. As DNA, the CDR3 is TGTGCCAGCAGCCCGGGACAGGGCTTTAATGAAAAACTGTTTTTT. Amino acids: CASSPGQGFNEKLFF.